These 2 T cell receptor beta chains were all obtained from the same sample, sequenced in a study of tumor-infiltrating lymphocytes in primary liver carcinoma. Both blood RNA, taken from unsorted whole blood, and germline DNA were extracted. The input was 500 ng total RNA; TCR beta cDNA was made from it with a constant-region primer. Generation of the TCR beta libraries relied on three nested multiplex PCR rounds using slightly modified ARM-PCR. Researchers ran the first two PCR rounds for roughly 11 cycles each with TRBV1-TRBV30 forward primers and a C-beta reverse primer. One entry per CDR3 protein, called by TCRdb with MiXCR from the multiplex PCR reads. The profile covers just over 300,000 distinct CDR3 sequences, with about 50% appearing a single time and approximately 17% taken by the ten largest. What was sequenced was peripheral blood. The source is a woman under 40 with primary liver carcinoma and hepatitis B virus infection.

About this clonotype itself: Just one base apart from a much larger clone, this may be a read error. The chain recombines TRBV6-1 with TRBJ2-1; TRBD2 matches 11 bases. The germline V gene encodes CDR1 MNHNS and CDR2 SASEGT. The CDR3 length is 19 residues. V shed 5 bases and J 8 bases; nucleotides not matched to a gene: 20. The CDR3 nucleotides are TGTGCCAGCAGTTTTGACTGGGGGACTGGACTAGCGGGTTTATATGAGCAGTTCTTC. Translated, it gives CASSFDWGTGLAGLYEQFF.

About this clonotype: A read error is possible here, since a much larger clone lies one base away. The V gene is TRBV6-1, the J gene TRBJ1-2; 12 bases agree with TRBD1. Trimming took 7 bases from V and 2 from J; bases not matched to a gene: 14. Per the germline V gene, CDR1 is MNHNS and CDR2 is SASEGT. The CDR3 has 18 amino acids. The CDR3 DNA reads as TGTGCCAGCATGACGCTCCCCGGGACAGGGGGCACAAACTATGGCTACACCTTC. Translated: CASMTLPGTGGTNYGYTF.